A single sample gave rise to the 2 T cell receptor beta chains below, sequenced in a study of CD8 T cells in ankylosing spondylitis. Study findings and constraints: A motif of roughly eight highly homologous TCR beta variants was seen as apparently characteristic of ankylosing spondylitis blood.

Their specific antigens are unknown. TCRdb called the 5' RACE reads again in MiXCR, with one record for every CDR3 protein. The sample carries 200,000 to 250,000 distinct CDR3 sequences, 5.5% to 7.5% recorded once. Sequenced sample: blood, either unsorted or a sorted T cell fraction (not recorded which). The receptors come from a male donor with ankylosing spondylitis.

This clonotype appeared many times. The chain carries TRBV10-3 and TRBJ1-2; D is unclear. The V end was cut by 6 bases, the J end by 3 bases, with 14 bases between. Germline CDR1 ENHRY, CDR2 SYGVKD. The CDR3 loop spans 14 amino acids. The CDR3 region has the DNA TGTGCCATCAGCTCCGTGGGTCTCTACTATGGCTACACCTTC. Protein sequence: CAISSVGLYYGYTF.

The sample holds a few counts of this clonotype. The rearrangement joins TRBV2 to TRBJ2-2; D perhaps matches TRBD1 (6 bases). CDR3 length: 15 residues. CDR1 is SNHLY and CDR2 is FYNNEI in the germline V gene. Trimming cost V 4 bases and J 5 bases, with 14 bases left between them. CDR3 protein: CASSAPDSYTGELFF. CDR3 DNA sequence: TGTGCCAGCAGTGCCCCGGACAGTTATACCGGGGAGCTGTTTTTT.